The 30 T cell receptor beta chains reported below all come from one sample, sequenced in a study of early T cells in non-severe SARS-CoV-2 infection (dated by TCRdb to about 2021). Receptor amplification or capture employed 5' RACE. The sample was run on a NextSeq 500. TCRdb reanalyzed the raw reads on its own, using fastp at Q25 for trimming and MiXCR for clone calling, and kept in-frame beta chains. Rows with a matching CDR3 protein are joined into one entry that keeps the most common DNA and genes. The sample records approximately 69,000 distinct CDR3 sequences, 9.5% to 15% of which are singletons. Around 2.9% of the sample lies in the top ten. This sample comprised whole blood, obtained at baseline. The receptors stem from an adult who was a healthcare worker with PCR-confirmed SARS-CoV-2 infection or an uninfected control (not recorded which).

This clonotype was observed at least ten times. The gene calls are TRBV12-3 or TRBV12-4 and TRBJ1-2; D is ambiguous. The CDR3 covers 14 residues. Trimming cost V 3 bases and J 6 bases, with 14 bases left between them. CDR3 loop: CASSLVWERDGYTF. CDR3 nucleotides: TGTGCCAGCAGTTTGGTCTGGGAAAGGGATGGCTACACCTTC.

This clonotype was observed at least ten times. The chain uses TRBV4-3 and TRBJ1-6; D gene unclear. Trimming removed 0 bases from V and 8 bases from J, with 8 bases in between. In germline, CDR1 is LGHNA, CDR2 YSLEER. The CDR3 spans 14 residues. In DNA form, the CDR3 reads TGCGCCAGCAGCCAAGATAGATCTTATTCACCCCTCCACTTT. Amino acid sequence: CASSQDRSYSPLHF.

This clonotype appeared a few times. The CDR3 sequence is CASSSGLGAKNEKLFF. The CDR3 bases are TGTGCCAGCAGTTCAGGCTTAGGGGCTAAGAATGAAAAACTGTTTTTT. This chain uses TRBV27 with TRBJ1-4, with D perhaps TRBD1 (5 bases). Germline-derived CDR1 and CDR2 are MNHEY and SMNVEV (reference sequence). The CDR3 consists of 16 residues. Trimming cost V 4 bases and J 5 bases, with 17 bases left between them.

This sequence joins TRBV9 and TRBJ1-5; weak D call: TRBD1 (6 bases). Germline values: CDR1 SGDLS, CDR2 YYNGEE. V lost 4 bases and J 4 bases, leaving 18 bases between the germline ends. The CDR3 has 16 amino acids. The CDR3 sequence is CASSPGAGTSNQPQHF. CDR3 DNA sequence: TGTGCCAGCAGCCCAGGGGCGGGGACGAGTAATCAGCCCCAGCATTTT.

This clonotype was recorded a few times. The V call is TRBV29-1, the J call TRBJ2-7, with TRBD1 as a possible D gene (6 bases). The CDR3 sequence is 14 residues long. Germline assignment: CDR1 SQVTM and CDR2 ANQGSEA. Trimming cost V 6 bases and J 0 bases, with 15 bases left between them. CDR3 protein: CSVVRDTNSYEQYF. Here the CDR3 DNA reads TGCAGCGTAGTCCGGGACACAAACTCCTACGAGCAGTACTTC.

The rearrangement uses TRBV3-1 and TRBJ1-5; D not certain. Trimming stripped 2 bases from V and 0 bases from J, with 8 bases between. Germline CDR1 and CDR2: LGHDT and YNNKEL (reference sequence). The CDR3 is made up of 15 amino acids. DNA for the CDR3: TGTGCCAGCAGCCAAAACACTTATAGCAATCAGCCCCAGCATTTT. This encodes CASSQNTYSNQPQHF.

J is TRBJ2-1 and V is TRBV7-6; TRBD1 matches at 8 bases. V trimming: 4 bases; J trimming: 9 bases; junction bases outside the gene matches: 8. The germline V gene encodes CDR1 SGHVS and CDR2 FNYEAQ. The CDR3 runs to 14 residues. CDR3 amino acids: CASSYTTGAGEQFF. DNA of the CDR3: TGTGCCAGCAGCTACACGACAGGGGCGGGTGAGCAGTTCTTC.

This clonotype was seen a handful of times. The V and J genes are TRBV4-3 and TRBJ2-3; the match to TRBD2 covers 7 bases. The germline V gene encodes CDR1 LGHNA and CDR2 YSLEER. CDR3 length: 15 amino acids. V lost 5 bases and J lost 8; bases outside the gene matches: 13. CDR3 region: CASSSTTSPAGTQYF. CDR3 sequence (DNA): TGCGCCAGCAGCTCGACGACTAGCCCGGCGGGTACGCAGTATTTT.

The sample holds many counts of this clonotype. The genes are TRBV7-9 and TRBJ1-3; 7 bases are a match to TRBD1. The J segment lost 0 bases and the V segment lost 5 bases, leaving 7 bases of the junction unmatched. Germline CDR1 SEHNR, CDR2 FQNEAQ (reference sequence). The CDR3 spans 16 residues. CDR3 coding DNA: TGTGCCAGCAGCCCGGGACAGATTAGCTCTGGAAACACCATATATTTT. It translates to CASSPGQISSGNTIYF.

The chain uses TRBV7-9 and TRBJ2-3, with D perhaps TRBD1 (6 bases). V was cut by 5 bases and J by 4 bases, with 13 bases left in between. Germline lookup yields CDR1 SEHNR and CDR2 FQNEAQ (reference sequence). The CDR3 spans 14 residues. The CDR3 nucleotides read TGTGCCAGCAGCCTGCGTGGGGGCCCAGATACGCAGTATTTT. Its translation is CASSLRGGPDTQYF.

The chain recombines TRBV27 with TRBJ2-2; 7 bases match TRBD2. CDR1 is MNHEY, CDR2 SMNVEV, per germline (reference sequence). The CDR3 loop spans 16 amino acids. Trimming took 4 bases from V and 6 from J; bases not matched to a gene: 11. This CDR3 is CASSWERLAGAGELFF. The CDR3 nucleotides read TGTGCCAGCAGTTGGGAAAGACTAGCTGGTGCCGGGGAGCTGTTTTTT.

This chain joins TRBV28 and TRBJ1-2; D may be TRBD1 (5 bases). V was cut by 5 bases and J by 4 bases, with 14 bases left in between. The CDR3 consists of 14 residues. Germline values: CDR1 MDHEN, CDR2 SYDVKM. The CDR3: CASSPQQAPYGYTF. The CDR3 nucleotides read TGTGCCAGCAGTCCTCAACAGGCCCCCTATGGCTACACCTTC.

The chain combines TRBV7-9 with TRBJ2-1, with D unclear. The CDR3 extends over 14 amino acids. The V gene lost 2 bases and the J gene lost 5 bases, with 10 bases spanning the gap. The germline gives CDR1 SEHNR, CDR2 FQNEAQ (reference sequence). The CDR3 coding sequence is TGTGCCAGCAGCTTACTCGACGCCAACAATGAGCAGTTCTTC. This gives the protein CASSLLDANNEQFF.

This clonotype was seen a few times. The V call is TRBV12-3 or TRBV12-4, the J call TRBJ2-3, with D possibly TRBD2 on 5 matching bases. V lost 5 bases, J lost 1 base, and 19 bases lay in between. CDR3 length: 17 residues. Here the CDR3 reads CASSPAPGSEGTDTQYF. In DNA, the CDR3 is TGTGCCAGCAGTCCAGCCCCGGGGTCCGAGGGCACAGATACGCAGTATTTT.

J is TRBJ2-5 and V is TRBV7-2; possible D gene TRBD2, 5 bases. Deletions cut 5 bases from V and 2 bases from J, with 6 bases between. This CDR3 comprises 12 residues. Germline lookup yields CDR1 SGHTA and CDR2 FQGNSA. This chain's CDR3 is CASSRRQETQYF. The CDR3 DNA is TGTGCCAGCAGCCGGAGGCAAGAGACCCAGTACTTC.

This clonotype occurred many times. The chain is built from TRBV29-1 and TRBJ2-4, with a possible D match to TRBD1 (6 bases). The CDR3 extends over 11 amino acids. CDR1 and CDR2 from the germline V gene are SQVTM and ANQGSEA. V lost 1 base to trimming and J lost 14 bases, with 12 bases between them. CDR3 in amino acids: CSVEARDKEYF. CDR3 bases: TGCAGCGTTGAAGCCCGGGACAAAGAGTACTTC.

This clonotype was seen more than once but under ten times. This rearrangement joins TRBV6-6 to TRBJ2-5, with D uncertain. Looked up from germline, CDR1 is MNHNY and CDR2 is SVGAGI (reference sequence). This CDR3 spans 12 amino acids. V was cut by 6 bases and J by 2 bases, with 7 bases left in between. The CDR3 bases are TGTGCCAGCAGCAACCCGCAAGAGACCCAGTACTTC. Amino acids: CASSNPQETQYF.

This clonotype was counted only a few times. The CDR3 here is CASILCCQTGEDNSPLHF. The CDR3 region has the DNA TGTGCCAGCATCCTCTGCTGCCAGACAGGGGAAGATAATTCACCCCTCCACTTT. The rearrangement uses TRBV21-1 and TRBJ1-6; the table's D call TRBD1 went unverified against the DNA. TRBV21-1 is a pseudogene locus. The CDR3 contains 18 residues.

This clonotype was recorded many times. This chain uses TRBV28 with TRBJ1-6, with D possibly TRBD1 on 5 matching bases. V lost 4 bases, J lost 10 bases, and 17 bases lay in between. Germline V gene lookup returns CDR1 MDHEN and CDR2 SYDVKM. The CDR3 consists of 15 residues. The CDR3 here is CASSYIVGGDSPLHF. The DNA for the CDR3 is TGTGCCAGCAGTTACATCGTGGGGGGGGACTCACCCCTCCACTTT. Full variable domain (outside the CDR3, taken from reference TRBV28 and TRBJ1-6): DVKVTQSSRYLVKRTGEKVFLECVQDMDHENMFWYRQDPGLGLRLIYFSYDVKMKEKGDIPEGYSVSREKKERFSLILESASTNQTSMYLCASSYIVGGDSPLHFGNGTRLTVT.

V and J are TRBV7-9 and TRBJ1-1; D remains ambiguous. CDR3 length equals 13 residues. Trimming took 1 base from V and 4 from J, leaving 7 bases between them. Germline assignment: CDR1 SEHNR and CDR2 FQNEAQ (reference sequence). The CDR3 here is CASSLGSGTEAFF. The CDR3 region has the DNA TGTGCCAGCAGCTTAGGATCGGGCACTGAAGCTTTCTTT.

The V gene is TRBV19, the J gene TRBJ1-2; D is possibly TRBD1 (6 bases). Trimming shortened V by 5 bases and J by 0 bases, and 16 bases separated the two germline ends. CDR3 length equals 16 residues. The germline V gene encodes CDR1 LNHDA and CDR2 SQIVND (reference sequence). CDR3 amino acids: CASSPLGGTTNYGYTF. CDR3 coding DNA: TGTGCCAGTAGTCCCCTCGGGGGCACTACTAACTATGGCTACACCTTC.

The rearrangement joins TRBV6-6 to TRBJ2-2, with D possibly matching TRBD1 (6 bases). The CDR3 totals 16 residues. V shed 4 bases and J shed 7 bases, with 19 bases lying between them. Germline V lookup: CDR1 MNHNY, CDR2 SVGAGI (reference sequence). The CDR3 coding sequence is TGTGCCAGCAGTTCCCAGGGGCAGGGCCTAAGCGGGGAGCTGTTTTTT. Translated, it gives CASSSQGQGLSGELFF.

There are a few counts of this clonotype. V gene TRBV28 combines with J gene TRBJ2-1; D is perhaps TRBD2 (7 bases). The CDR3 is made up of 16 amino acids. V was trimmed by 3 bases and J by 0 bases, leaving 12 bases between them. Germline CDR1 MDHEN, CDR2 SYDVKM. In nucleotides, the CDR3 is TGTGCCAGCAGTTTCGCGGGGGCGAGCTCCTACAATGAGCAGTTCTTC. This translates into CASSFAGASSYNEQFF. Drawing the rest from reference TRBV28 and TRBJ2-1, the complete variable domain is DVKVTQSSRYLVKRTGEKVFLECVQDMDHENMFWYRQDPGLGLRLIYFSYDVKMKEKGDIPEGYSVSREKKERFSLILESASTNQTSMYLCASSFAGASSYNEQFFGPGTRLTVL.

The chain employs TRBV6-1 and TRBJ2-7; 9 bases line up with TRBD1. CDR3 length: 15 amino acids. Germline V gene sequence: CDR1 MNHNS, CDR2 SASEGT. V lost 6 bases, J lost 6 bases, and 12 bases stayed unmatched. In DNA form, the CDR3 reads TGTGCCAGCAGCCATCGGCGACAGGGGGTGTCCGAGCAGTACTTC. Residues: CASSHRRQGVSEQYF.

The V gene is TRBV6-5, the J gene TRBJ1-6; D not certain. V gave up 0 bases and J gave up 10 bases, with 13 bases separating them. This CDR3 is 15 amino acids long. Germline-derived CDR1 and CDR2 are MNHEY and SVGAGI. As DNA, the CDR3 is TGTGCCAGCAGTTACTCGGGTCTATCCCCCTCACCCCTCCACTTT. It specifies CASSYSGLSPSPLHF.

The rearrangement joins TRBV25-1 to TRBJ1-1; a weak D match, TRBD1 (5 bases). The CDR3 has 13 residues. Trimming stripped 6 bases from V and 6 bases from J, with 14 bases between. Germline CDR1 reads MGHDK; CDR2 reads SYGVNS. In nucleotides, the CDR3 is TGTGCCAGCAGGGGGACTGATGGGGCTGAAGCTTTCTTT. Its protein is CASRGTDGAEAFF.

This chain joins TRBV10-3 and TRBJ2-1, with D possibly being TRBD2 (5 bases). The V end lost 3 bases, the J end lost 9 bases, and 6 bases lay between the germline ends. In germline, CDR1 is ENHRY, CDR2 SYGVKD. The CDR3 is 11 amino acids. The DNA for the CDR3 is TGTGCCATCAGTGATCGGGGTGAGCAGTTCTTC. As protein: CAISDRGEQFF.

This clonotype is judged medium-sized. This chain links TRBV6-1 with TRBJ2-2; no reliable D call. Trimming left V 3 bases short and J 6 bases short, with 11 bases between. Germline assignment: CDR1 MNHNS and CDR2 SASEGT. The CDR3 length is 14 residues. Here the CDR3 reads CASSETPRAGELFF. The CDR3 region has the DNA TGTGCCAGCAGTGAGACTCCCCGGGCCGGGGAGCTGTTTTTT.

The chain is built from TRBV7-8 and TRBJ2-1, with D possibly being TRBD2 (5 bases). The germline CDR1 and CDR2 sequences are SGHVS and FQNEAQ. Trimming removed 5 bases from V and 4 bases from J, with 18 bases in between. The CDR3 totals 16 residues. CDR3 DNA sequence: TGTGCCAGCAGCCCCCTAGGACTTACCGATTACAATGAGCAGTTCTTC. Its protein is CASSPLGLTDYNEQFF.

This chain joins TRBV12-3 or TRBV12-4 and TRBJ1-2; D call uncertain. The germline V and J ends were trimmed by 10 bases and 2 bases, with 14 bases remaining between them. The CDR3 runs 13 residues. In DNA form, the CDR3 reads TGTGCCACCGGGCGCGAGCAAAACTATGGCTACACCTTC. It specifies CATGREQNYGYTF.